These 11 T cell receptor beta chains were all obtained from the same sample, sequenced in a study of shared clonotypes between healthy human individuals. Clones were sequenced by immunoSEQ multiplex PCR, and TCRdb holds only the in-frame ones, with some missing. Of a few million clones in the sample, roughly 93% were seen once. The sequencing input was naive CD4+ T cells from PBMCs. Subset defined: CD45RA+ positively selected. These receptors came from a man between 18 and 29 years old in good health. Some clones in this sample may be carry-over from other donors' samples.

The chain joins TRBV2 to TRBJ1-4; D uncertain. CDR1 is SNHLY, CDR2 FYNNEI, per germline. The V gene lost 4 bases and the J gene lost 6 bases, with 12 bases spanning the gap. The CDR3 has 14 amino acids. Here the CDR3 reads CASSVLQTDEKLFF. As DNA, the CDR3 is TGTGCCAGCAGTGTTCTGCAGACCGATGAAAAACTGTTTTTT. Full variable domain (rest looked up from reference TRBV2 and TRBJ1-4): EPEVTQTPSHQVTQMGQEVILRCVPISNHLYFYWYRQILGQKVEFLVSFYNNEISEKSEIFDDQFSVERPDGSNFTLKIRSTKLEDSAMYFCASSVLQTDEKLFFGSGTQLSVL.

This chain uses TRBV28 with TRBJ2-7, with D maybe TRBD2 (6 bases). With 4 bases removed from V and 1 base from J, the gap between germline ends came to 14 bases. CDR1 is MDHEN and CDR2 is SYDVKM in the germline V gene. This CDR3 has 15 residues. For the CDR3, the DNA is TGTGCCAGCAGTTACAATAGCGGACCGTCCTACGAGCAGTACTTC. Amino acid sequence: CASSYNSGPSYEQYF.

The chain recombines TRBV2 with TRBJ1-1, with 8 positions matching TRBD1. V lost 6 bases, J lost 5 bases, and 11 bases stayed unmatched. CDR3 length: 15 amino acids. CDR1 and CDR2 (germline): SNHLY, FYNNEI. DNA for the CDR3: TGTGCCAGCAGCGACCAGGGGGCAGGTTTTACTGAAGCTTTCTTT. Translating gives CASSDQGAGFTEAFF.

The V gene is TRBV28, the J gene TRBJ2-7, with 9 bases aligning to TRBD1. Germline V lookup: CDR1 MDHEN, CDR2 SYDVKM. The CDR3 totals 16 residues. The V and J ends lost 2 bases and 2 bases, in that order; junction bases with no gene match: 7. The CDR3 sequence is CASSLEGTGKTYEQYF. The CDR3 DNA sequence: TGTGCCAGCAGTTTAGAGGGGACAGGGAAAACCTACGAGCAGTACTTC.

The gene calls are TRBV6-1 and TRBJ1-1; D might be TRBD1 (5 bases). This CDR3 is 15 amino acids long. Per the germline V gene, CDR1 is MNHNS and CDR2 is SASEGT. The V end lost 3 bases, the J end lost 1 base, and 12 bases lay between the germline ends. In DNA, the CDR3 is TGTGCCAGCAGTGAGACGATCGACAGGAACACTGAAGCTTTCTTT. Residues: CASSETIDRNTEAFF.

The chain has TRBV9 and TRBJ2-7, with a tentative D call TRBD2 (6 bases). V lost 4 bases and J lost 1, with 15 bases in between. The CDR3 loop spans 15 amino acids. Per the germline V gene, CDR1 is SGDLS and CDR2 is YYNGEE. For the CDR3, the DNA is TGTGCCAGCAGCCTGGGCGAGAGCGGGTCCTACGAGCAGTACTTC. Amino acid sequence: CASSLGESGSYEQYF.

J is TRBJ2-5 and V is TRBV4-2, with TRBD2 identical over 11 bases. This CDR3 is built from 18 residues. The trim removed 6 bases at V and 0 bases at J, leaving 12 bases unmatched. Germline CDR1 LGHNA, CDR2 YNFKEQ. The CDR3 nucleotides are TGTGCCAGCAGGTCAAGACTAGCGGGACCCTGGTACCAAGAGACCCAGTACTTC. The encoded protein is CASRSRLAGPWYQETQYF.

This sequence joins TRBV19 and TRBJ2-1; weak D call: TRBD1 (6 bases). The CDR3 loop spans 14 amino acids. Trimming shortened V by 3 bases and J by 5 bases, and 11 bases separated the two germline ends. CDR1 and CDR2 from the germline V gene are LNHDA and SQIVND (reference sequence). The CDR3 DNA follows: TGTGCCAGTAGTATCAACAGGGTCCACAATGAGCAGTTCTTC. Translating it yields CASSINRVHNEQFF.

J is TRBJ2-7 and V is TRBV28, with D possibly matching TRBD2 (5 bases). From germline, CDR1 is MDHEN and CDR2 SYDVKM. V was clipped by 5 bases and J by 0 bases, with 14 bases between them. The CDR3 is 15 residues long. CDR3: CASSKPGRGSYEQYF. The CDR3 DNA is TGTGCCAGCAGTAAACCGGGCCGGGGCTCCTACGAGCAGTACTTC.

The V and J genes are TRBV5-1 and TRBJ1-5, with D tentatively TRBD1 (6 bases). The V and J ends lost 4 bases and 6 bases respectively, with 17 bases between them. The CDR3 is 15 residues long. Germline V gene sequence: CDR1 SGHRS, CDR2 YFSETQ. CDR3 protein: CASSPVQGEGQPQHF. CDR3 bases: TGCGCCAGCAGCCCCGTACAGGGAGAGGGTCAGCCCCAGCATTTT. The variable domain in full, with the rest retrieved from reference TRBV5-1 and TRBJ1-5, is KAGVTQTPRYLIKTRGQQVTLSCSPISGHRSVSWYQQTPGQGLQFLFEYFSETQRNKGNFPGRFSGRQFSNSRSEMNVSTLELGDSALYLCASSPVQGEGQPQHFGDGTRLSIL.

The chain recombines TRBV2 with TRBJ2-2; D gene uncertain. Germline CDR1 reads SNHLY; CDR2 reads FYNNEI. V lost 8 bases and J lost 7, with 11 bases in between. The CDR3 is 12 amino acids. The CDR3 is CASSVGDGELFF. The CDR3 nucleotides read TGTGCCAGCTCCGTAGGCGACGGGGAGCTGTTTTTT.